A selection of T cell receptor beta chains follows, all from one sample in a study of identical twins. TCRdb redid the calling of the 5' RACE reads with MiXCR, one entry per CDR3 protein. Seen here are around 960,000 distinct CDR3 sequences, about 12% observed once, and the top ten hold roughly 1.5%. These data were also filed under a second study, of yellow fever vaccine responses in identical twins.

Sequencing used PBMCs. Source of these receptors: a woman in her late teens or twenties in good health. The CDR3 runs from the conserved cysteine through the conserved F or W. D genes are given only for firm matches. Not all rows give a size; the values are once, few, many and, for expanded clones, a class.

TRBV5-6	TRBD2	TRBJ2-1	.	TGTGCCAGCAGCCCTAGCGGGATCGGACCGAGCTCCTACAATGAGCAGTTCTTC	CASSPSGIGPSSYNEQFF
TRBV6-1	.	TRBJ2-7	few	TGTGCCAGCAGTGAATCATGGCAGTACTTC	CASSESWQYF
TRBV6-2/TRBV6-3	.	TRBJ2-2	.	TGTGCCAGCAGTTCTTTGACGGGGGGACATAACACCGGGGAGCTGTTTTTT	CASSSLTGGHNTGELFF
TRBV6-2/TRBV6-3	TRBD2	TRBJ2-1	few	TGTGCCAGCAGTTACCCCCCTCGCGGGGGGGCCGGTGAGCAGTTCTTC	CASSYPPRGGAGEQFF
TRBV20-1	.	TRBJ2-1	.	TGCAGTGCTAGAGATCTCTTAGGAAAGAGCTCCTACAATGAGCAGTTCTTC	CSARDLLGKSSYNEQFF
TRBV7-9	.	TRBJ1-2	.	TGTGCCAGCAGCTCAACCGGGGAGTCACTAGGCGGCTACACCTTC	CASSSTGESLGGYTF
TRBV7-9	TRBD1	TRBJ2-7	few	TGTGCCAGCAGCTTAGGTTACAGGGGGCACGAGCAGTACTTC	CASSLGYRGHEQYF
TRBV12-3/TRBV12-4	.	TRBJ2-1	many	TGTGCCAGCAGTTTTGGCAGATCCTCCTACAATGAGCAGTTCTTC	CASSFGRSSYNEQFF
TRBV12-3/TRBV12-4	.	TRBJ2-3	many	TGTGCCAGCAGCCCTGGGGGAGGGGGAACAGATACGCAGTATTTT	CASSPGGGGTDTQYF
TRBV11-1	TRBD2	TRBJ2-2	many	TGTGCCAGCAGCAAAAGGGTAGCGGGGGGCCCGAACACCGGGGAGCTGTTTTTT	CASSKRVAGGPNTGELFF